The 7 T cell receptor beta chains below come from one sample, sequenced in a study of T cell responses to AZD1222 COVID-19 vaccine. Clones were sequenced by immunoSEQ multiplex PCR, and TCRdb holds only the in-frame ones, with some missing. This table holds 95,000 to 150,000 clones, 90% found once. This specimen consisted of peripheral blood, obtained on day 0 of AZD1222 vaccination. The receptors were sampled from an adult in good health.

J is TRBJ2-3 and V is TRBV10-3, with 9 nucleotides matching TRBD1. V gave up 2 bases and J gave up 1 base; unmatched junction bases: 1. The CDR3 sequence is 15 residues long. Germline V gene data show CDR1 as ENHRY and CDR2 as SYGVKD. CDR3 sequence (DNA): TGTGCCATCAGTGAGGACAGGGGGGGCACAGATACGCAGTATTTT. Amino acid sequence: CAISEDRGGTDTQYF.

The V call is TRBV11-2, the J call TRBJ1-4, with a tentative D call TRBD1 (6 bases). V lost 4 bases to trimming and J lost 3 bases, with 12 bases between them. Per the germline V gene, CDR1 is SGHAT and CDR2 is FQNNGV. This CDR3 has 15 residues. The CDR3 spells CASSSRQASNEKLFF. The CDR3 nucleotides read TGTGCCAGCAGCTCCCGACAGGCCTCTAATGAAAAACTGTTTTTT. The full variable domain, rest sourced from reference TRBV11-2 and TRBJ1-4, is EAGVAQSPRYKIIEKRQSVAFWCNPISGHATLYWYQQILGQGPKLLIQFQNNGVVDDSQLPKDRFSAERLKGVDSTLKIQPAKLEDSAVYLCASSSRQASNEKLFFGSGTQLSVL.

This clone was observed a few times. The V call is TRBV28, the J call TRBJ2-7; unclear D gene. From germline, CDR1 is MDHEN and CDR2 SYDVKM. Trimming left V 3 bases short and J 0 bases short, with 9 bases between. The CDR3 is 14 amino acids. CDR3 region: CASSFAEYSYEQYF. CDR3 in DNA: TGTGCCAGCAGTTTCGCGGAGTACTCCTACGAGCAGTACTTC.

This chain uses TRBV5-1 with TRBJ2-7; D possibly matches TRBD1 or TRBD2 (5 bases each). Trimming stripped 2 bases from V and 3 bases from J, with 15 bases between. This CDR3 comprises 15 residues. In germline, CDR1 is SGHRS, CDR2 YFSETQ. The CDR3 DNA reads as TGCGCCAGCAGCTTAGGGACGCTAGTCGACTACGAGCAGTACTTC. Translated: CASSLGTLVDYEQYF.

CDR3 in amino acids: CASSLGGTGYEQYF. The CDR3 nucleotides read TGTGCCAGCAGCCTGGGGGGTACGGGTTACGAGCAGTACTTC. The V gene is TRBV7-2, the J gene TRBJ2-7, with D perhaps matching TRBD2 (6 bases). The CDR3 extends over 14 amino acids. Trimming shortened V by 5 bases and J by 4 bases, and 15 bases separated the two germline ends. In germline, CDR1 is SGHTA, CDR2 FQGNSA.

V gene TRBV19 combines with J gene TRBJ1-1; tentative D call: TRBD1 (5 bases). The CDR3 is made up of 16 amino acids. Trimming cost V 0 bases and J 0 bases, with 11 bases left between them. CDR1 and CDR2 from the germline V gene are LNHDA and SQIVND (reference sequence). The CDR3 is CASSIDTFRVNTEAFF. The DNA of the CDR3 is TGTGCCAGTAGTATAGACACTTTCAGGGTGAACACTGAAGCTTTCTTT.

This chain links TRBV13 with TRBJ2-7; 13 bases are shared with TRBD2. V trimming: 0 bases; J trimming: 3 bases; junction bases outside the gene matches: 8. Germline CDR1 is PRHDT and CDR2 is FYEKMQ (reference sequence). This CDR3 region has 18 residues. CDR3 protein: CASSLGPGLAGAFYEQYF. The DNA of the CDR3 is TGTGCCAGCAGCTTAGGACCTGGACTAGCGGGAGCGTTCTACGAGCAGTACTTC.